A selection of T cell receptor beta chains follows, all from one sample in a study of control samples from healthy donors and cancer patients. TCRdb's table, derived via immunoSEQ multiplex PCR, lists solely in-frame clones and lacks some. The sample holds tens of thousands of clones, roughly 87% seen once. The sample comprised blood. The source is a woman in her forties or fifties in good health. CDR3s include the opening cysteine and the closing phenylalanine or tryptophan. D genes are given only for firm matches.

>TRBJ2-7|TRBV6-5|14|TRBD1
CASLRTGPYYEQYF
TGTGCCAGCTTAAGGACAGGTCCTTACTACGAGCAGTACTTC
>TRBJ2-3|TRBV2|13|NA
CASSGPFTDTQYF
TGTGCCAGCAGTGGGCCGTTCACAGATACGCAGTATTTT
>TRBJ2-7|TRBV18|15|TRBD2
CASSPAGLAEYEQYF
TGTGCCAGCTCACCAGCGGGACTAGCGGAGTACGAGCAGTACTTC
>TRBJ2-2|TRBV5-1|15|NA
CASSLWQGDTGELFF
TGCGCCAGCAGCTTGTGGCAGGGTGACACCGGGGAGCTGTTTTTT
>TRBJ2-1|TRBV7-8|13|NA
CASSLDPENEQFF
TGTGCCAGCAGCTTAGACCCGGAGAATGAGCAGTTCTTC
>TRBJ2-7|TRBV27|14|NA
CASSLSRAPNEQYF
TGTGCCAGCAGTTTATCCAGAGCCCCCAACGAGCAGTACTTC
>TRBJ1-3|TRBV12-3/TRBV12-4|12|NA
CASSSGLDTIYF
TGTGCCAGCAGTTCAGGGTTGGACACCATATATTTT
>TRBJ2-1|TRBV27|13|NA
CASSLDSGNEQFF
TGTGCCAGCAGTTTGGACAGTGGGAATGAGCAGTTCTTC
>TRBJ2-1|TRBV6-6|12|NA
CASSYWQNEQFF
TGTGCCAGCAGTTACTGGCAAAATGAGCAGTTCTTC
>TRBJ1-2|TRBV4-2|14|TRBD1
CASSPGTENYGYTF
TGTGCCAGCAGCCCGGGGACAGAGAACTATGGCTACACCTTC
>TRBJ2-7|TRBV5-6|15|TRBD2
CASSSLAGSSYEQYF
TGTGCCAGCAGCTCTCTAGCGGGAAGCTCCTACGAGCAGTACTTC
>TRBJ1-1|TRBV10-2|14|NA
CASSDRGYSTEAFF
TGCGCCAGCAGTGACAGGGGCTACTCCACTGAAGCTTTCTTT
>TRBJ2-5|TRBV18|13|NA
CASSGDRGETQYF
TGTGCCAGCTCCGGGGATCGGGGAGAGACCCAGTACTTC
>TRBJ1-2|TRBV5-4|13|NA
CASSLDGSYGYTF
TGTGCCAGCAGCTTGGATGGATCCTATGGCTACACCTTC
>TRBJ2-1|TRBV18|13|NA
CASSPDKYNEQFF
TGTGCCAGCTCACCGGATAAGTACAATGAGCAGTTCTTC
>TRBJ1-3|TRBV24-1|15|NA
CATSDSGTAGNTIYF
TGTGCCACCAGTGATTCCGGGACTGCTGGAAACACCATATATTTT
>TRBJ1-5|TRBV27|15|NA
CASSLFSGGEQPQHF
TGTGCCAGCAGTTTATTCTCCGGTGGGGAACAGCCCCAGCATTTT